The 2 T cell receptor beta chains presented below share a single source sample, sequenced in a study of T-cell reconstitution after alpha-beta-depleted transplantation in children. Library preparation (for TCRbeta) was performed with unique molecular identifiers. TCRdb passed the PCR reads through MiXCR, listing each CDR3 protein once. The sample has around 700,000 distinct CDR3 sequences, about an eighth seen once. This sample comprised PBMCs, obtained before TCRalphabeta/CD19-depleted stem cell transplant. These receptors all stem from a girl aged 2 to 9 with congenital amegakaryocytic thrombocytopenia, due to receive a stem cell transplant.

This chain uses TRBV7-9 with TRBJ2-1; maybe TRBD1 (6 bases). CDR1 and CDR2 from the germline V gene are SEHNR and FQNEAQ (reference sequence). The CDR3 covers 13 residues. V lost 4 bases to trimming and J lost 4 bases, with 8 bases between them. This CDR3 reads CASSWTDYNEQFF. The DNA of the CDR3 is TGTGCCAGCAGCTGGACAGATTACAATGAGCAGTTCTTC.

This clonotype has ten or more counts. The chain uses TRBV20-1 and TRBJ1-2, with 7 bases that match TRBD1. Germline-derived CDR1 and CDR2 are DFQATT and SNEGSKA (reference sequence). This CDR3 has 13 residues. J gave up 3 bases and V 5 bases, and 6 bases lay outside the gene matches. CDR3 region: CSADPGTDYGYTF. The CDR3 DNA sequence: TGCAGTGCTGACCCGGGGACAGACTATGGCTACACCTTC.